A selection of T cell receptor beta chains follows, all from one sample in a study of cytomegalovirus exposure and HLA in healthy donors. Using immunoSEQ multiplex PCR, the repertoire was profiled, and TCRdb retains in-frame clones only, with some absent. The sample comprises just under 250,000 clones, roughly 82% of which are singletons, and around 5.4% rests with the top ten. The sequenced sample was PBMCs. All receptors come from a woman between 35 and 50 years old in good health and CMV-seropositive. Each CDR3 is given with its conserved first and last residue. Each record gives: D gene, clone size, V gene, J gene, CDR3 protein, CDR3 DNA. A D gene is named only where the DNA matches it firmly. Not every row has a clone size; where given, it reads once, few, many or a size class.

>TRBD2|NA|TRBV5-4|TRBJ2-2
CASSTVASGGTGELFF
TGTGCCAGCAGCACTGTGGCTAGCGGGGGGACCGGGGAGCTGTTTTTT
>NA|NA|TRBV9|TRBJ2-3
CASNKQGGSTDTQYF
TGTGCCAGCAATAAACAGGGGGGGAGCACAGATACGCAGTATTTT
>TRBD2|few|TRBV7-3|TRBJ2-1
CASSRTSGGQNEQFF
TGTGCCAGCAGCCGGACTAGCGGAGGGCAAAATGAGCAGTTCTTC
>TRBD2|NA|TRBV19|TRBJ2-2
CASSITGLTGGELFF
TGTGCCAGTAGTATTACGGGACTAACGGGCGGGGAGCTGTTTTTT
>NA|NA|TRBV4-1|TRBJ2-3
CASSQEEGTDTQYF
TGCGCCAGCAGCCAAGAGGAGGGCACAGATACGCAGTATTTT
>NA|few|TRBV5-1|TRBJ1-2
CASKPITDRPSGYTF
TGCGCCAGCAAACCTATTACAGACCGGCCTTCTGGCTACACCTTC
>NA|NA|TRBV21-1|TRBJ2-7
CASSPPGRGVGGPTYEQYF
TGTGCCAGCAGCCCACCAGGTCGGGGGGTGGGAGGGCCCACCTACGAGCAGTACTTC
>NA|NA|TRBV6-5|TRBJ1-3
CASRSLGGLGNTIYF
TGTGCCAGCAGGAGCCTCGGGGGGCTTGGAAACACCATATATTTT
>NA|NA|TRBV7-2|TRBJ2-7
CASSLVYRDEQYF
TGTGCCAGCAGCTTAGTATATCGGGACGAGCAGTACTTC
>TRBD1|NA|TRBV5-1|TRBJ1-1
CASGQGVGTEAFF
TGCGCCAGCGGCCAGGGGGTGGGCACTGAAGCTTTCTTT
>NA|NA|TRBV4-2|TRBJ2-7
CASSQEGQGSYEQYF
TGTGCCAGCAGCCAAGAAGGGCAGGGGAGCTACGAGCAGTACTTC
>NA|NA|TRBV12-5|TRBJ1-2
CASGLVDRWGKGYTF
TGTGCTAGTGGTTTGGTCGACAGGTGGGGTAAGGGCTACACCTTC
>NA|NA|TRBV9|TRBJ1-1
CASSVGQANTEAFF
TGTGCCAGCAGCGTAGGACAGGCTAACACTGAAGCTTTCTTT
>NA|NA|TRBV5-6|TRBJ1-2
CASSMTAYYGYTF
TGTGCCAGCAGCATGACTGCTTACTATGGCTACACCTTC
>NA|NA|TRBV7-2|TRBJ1-2
CASSLESGVDYGYTF
TGTGCCAGCAGCTTAGAATCAGGGGTGGACTATGGCTACACCTTC
>NA|NA|TRBV30|TRBJ1-5
CAWSVGGGKPQHF
TGTGCCTGGAGTGTGGGCGGGGGGAAGCCCCAGCATTTT
>NA|NA|TRBV7-3|TRBJ2-1
CASSFGRDSEQFF
TGTGCCAGCAGCTTCGGGAGAGACAGTGAGCAGTTCTTC
>TRBD1|NA|TRBV9|TRBJ2-5
CASSDDRVGETQYF
TGTGCCAGCAGCGATGACAGGGTAGGGGAGACCCAGTACTTC
>TRBD2|NA|TRBV11-2|TRBJ2-5
CASRITSGGKTQYF
TGTGCCAGCAGAATTACTAGCGGGGGGAAGACCCAGTACTTC
>NA|NA|TRBV2|TRBJ2-7
CATQMERTVSYEQYF
TGTGCCACCCAAATGGAGCGGACAGTCTCCTACGAGCAGTACTTC
>TRBD2|NA|TRBV18|TRBJ2-1
CASSLTSGGSPGNEQFF
TGTGCCAGCTCACTTACTAGCGGGGGGTCCCCAGGCAATGAGCAGTTCTTC
>NA|NA|TRBV7-9|TRBJ2-7
CASSLDSGGFDYEQYF
TGTGCCAGCAGCTTAGATAGTGGCGGGTTTGACTACGAGCAGTACTTC
>TRBD2|NA|TRBV27|TRBJ2-5
CASSPGTSGKETQYF
TGTGCCAGCAGTCCGGGGACTAGCGGGAAAGAGACCCAGTACTTC
>TRBD2|NA|TRBV27|TRBJ2-1
CASSFPGPASGGRNEQFF
TGTGCCAGCAGTTTTCCGGGCCCGGCTAGCGGGGGTAGAAATGAGCAGTTCTTC
>NA|NA|TRBV9|TRBJ2-7
CASSVGDGSSYEQYF
TGTGCCAGCAGCGTTGGGGACGGGAGCTCCTACGAGCAGTACTTC
>NA|NA|TRBV15|TRBJ2-3
CATSPWADTQYF
TGTGCCACCAGCCCCTGGGCGGATACGCAGTATTTT
>TRBD1|NA|TRBV6-6|TRBJ1-2
CASSYLGQGANGYTF
TGTGCCAGCAGTTACCTGGGACAGGGGGCCAATGGCTACACCTTC
>TRBD1|NA|TRBV6-4|TRBJ2-2
CASSEDRGAGELFF
TGTGCCAGCAGTGAGGACAGGGGCGCCGGGGAGCTGTTTTTT
>NA|NA|TRBV19|TRBJ1-1
CASSISMNTEAFF
TGTGCCAGTAGTATTTCAATGAACACTGAAGCTTTCTTT
>TRBD1|NA|TRBV19|TRBJ1-5
CASSTGDRGNPQHF
TGTGCCAGTAGTACTGGGGACAGGGGAAATCCCCAGCATTTT
>TRBD2|NA|TRBV6-5|TRBJ2-5
CASRISGSGVATQYF
TGTGCCAGCAGAATTAGCGGGAGTGGGGTCGCGACCCAGTACTTC
>TRBD2|NA|TRBV5-4|TRBJ2-1
CASSRTSGSDEQFF
TGTGCCAGCAGCCGGACTAGCGGGAGCGATGAGCAGTTCTTC
>NA|once|TRBV5-1|TRBJ2-1
CASSLGELVNEQFF
TGCGCCAGCAGCTTGGGGGAACTAGTTAATGAGCAGTTCTTC
>NA|NA|TRBV4-1|TRBJ1-4
CASSREGVTNEKLFF
TGCGCCAGCAGTAGAGAAGGGGTTACGAATGAAAAACTGTTTTTT
>TRBD1|NA|TRBV4-1|TRBJ2-2
CASSLGQGAIGELFF
TGCGCCAGCAGCTTGGGACAGGGGGCGATCGGGGAGCTGTTTTTT
>NA|NA|TRBV4-3|TRBJ1-2
CASSQGQVGYTF
TGCGCCAGCAGCCAAGGACAGGTTGGCTACACCTTC
>NA|NA|TRBV10-3|TRBJ1-6
CAITEGRDSPLHF
TGTGCCATCACTGAGGGGCGGGATTCACCCCTCCACTTT
>TRBD1|NA|TRBV29-1|TRBJ1-1
CSVLDRAGAEAFF
TGCAGCGTTCTCGACAGGGCAGGGGCTGAAGCTTTCTTT
>TRBD2|once|TRBV7-8|TRBJ2-5
CASSLAPPAGGETQYF
TGTGCCAGCAGCTTAGCGCCGCCAGCGGGGGGGGAGACCCAGTACTTC
>NA|NA|TRBV25-1|TRBJ1-5
CATQRRDSQEKNQPQHF
TGTGCCACCCAAAGGAGGGACTCACAGGAGAAAAATCAGCCCCAGCATTTT
>TRBD2|few|TRBV6-6|TRBJ2-5
CASSWTSGRPETQYF
TGTGCCAGCAGCTGGACTAGCGGGAGGCCGGAGACCCAGTACTTC
>NA|NA|TRBV7-9|TRBJ2-7
CASSLVSYEQYF
TGTGCCAGCAGCTTAGTATCCTACGAGCAGTACTTC
>TRBD1|few|TRBV4-2|TRBJ2-5
CASSQEPTGGQETQYF
TGTGCCAGCAGCCAAGAACCAACAGGGGGCCAAGAGACCCAGTACTTC
>NA|NA|TRBV11-3|TRBJ1-3
CATLWEGNTIYF
TGTGCCACCCTTTGGGAGGGAAACACCATATATTTT
>NA|NA|TRBV5-1|TRBJ1-2
CASSLDRSLYGYTF
TGCGCCAGCAGCTTAGACAGGTCCTTGTATGGCTACACCTTC
>TRBD1|few|TRBV27|TRBJ1-2
CASSPLTGGLYYNYGYTF
TGTGCCAGCAGTCCGCTTACAGGGGGCTTATATTATAACTATGGCTACACCTTC
>NA|few|TRBV7-9|TRBJ2-3
CASSFITDTQYF
TGTGCCAGCAGCTTCATCACAGATACGCAGTATTTT
>NA|NA|TRBV6-6|TRBJ2-5
CASIPSRNQETQYF
TGTGCCAGCATTCCCTCTAGGAATCAAGAGACCCAGTACTTC
>NA|NA|TRBV29-1|TRBJ2-1
CTIPVGNEQFF
TGCACCATCCCGGTCGGGAATGAGCAGTTCTTC
>TRBD2|once|TRBV10-3|TRBJ2-3
CAISVSGLAGDTQYF
TGTGCCATCAGCGTATCAGGACTAGCGGGAGATACGCAGTATTTT
>NA|NA|TRBV5-8|TRBJ1-6
CASSLARGRISPLHF
TGTGCCAGCAGCTTGGCGAGAGGAAGGATCTCACCCCTCCACTTT
>NA|NA|TRBV4-1|TRBJ2-5
CASSPIFGETQYF
TGCGCCAGCAGCCCCATCTTCGGAGAGACCCAGTACTTC
>NA|NA|TRBV21-1|TRBJ1-6
CASSKAYSYNSPLHF
TGTGCCAGCAGCAAAGCTTACTCCTATAATTCCCCCCTCCACTTT
>TRBD1|NA|TRBV6-5|TRBJ1-3
CASSSGQAPTIYF
TGTGCCAGCAGCTCAGGACAGGCTCCCACCATATATTTT
>TRBD2|NA|TRBV19|TRBJ2-1
CASKLDGGGPTRFNEQFF
TGTGCCAGTAAATTGGACGGCGGGGGGCCCACACGCTTCAATGAGCAGTTCTTC
>TRBD2|NA|TRBV2|TRBJ2-7
CASSQTSGKNEQYF
TGTGCCAGCAGTCAGACTAGCGGGAAGAATGAGCAGTACTTC
>NA|NA|TRBV7-9|TRBJ1-2
CSSIPSEAYGYTF
TGTTCCAGCATCCCCAGTGAGGCCTATGGCTACACCTTC
>NA|NA|TRBV18|TRBJ2-5
CASSPTGKETQYF
TGTGCCAGCTCACCAACGGGGAAAGAGACCCAGTACTTC
>NA|NA|TRBV21-1|TRBJ2-3
CASSNTRDTAYFSTDTQYF
TGTGCCAGCAGCAATACTCGGGACACCGCCTATTTTAGCACAGATACGCAGTATTTT
>TRBD2|NA|TRBV5-1|TRBJ2-5
CASMPTSGETQYF
TGCGCCAGCATGCCAACTAGCGGGGAGACCCAGTACTTC